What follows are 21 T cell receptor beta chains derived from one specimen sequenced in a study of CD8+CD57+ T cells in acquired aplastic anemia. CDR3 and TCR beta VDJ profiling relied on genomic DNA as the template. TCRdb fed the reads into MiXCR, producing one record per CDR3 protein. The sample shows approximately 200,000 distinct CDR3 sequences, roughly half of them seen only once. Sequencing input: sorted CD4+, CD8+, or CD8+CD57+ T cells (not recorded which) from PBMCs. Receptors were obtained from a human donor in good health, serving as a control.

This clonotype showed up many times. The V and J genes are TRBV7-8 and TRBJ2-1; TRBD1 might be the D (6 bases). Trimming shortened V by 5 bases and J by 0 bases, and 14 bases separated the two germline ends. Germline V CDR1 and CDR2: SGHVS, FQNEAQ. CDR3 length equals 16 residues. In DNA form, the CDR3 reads TGTGCCAGCAGCGTATCTTTAGGGGGCTCCTACAATGAGCAGTTCTTC. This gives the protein CASSVSLGGSYNEQFF.

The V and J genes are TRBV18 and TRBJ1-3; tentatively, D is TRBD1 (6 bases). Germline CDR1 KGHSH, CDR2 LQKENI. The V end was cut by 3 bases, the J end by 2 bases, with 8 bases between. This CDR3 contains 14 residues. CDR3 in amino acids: CASSPRQAGNTIYF. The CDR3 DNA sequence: TGTGCCAGCTCACCTAGACAGGCTGGAAACACCATATATTTT. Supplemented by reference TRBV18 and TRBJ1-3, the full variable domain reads NAGVMQNPRHLVRRRGQEARLRCSPMKGHSHVYWYRQLPEEGLKFMVYLQKENIIDESGMPKERFSAEFPKEGPSILRIQQVVRGDSAAYFCASSPRQAGNTIYFGEGSWLTVV.

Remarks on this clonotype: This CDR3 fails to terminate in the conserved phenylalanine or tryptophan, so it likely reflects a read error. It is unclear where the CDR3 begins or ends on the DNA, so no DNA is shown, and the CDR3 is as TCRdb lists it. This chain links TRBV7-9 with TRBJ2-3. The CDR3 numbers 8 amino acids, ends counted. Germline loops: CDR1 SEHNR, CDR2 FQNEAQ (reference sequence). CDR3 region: CASSLGSP.

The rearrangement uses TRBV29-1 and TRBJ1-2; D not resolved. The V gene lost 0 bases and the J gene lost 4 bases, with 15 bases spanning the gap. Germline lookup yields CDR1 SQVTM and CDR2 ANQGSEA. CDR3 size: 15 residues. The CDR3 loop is CSVEERGSGVYGYTF. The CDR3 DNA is TGCAGCGTTGAAGAACGGGGTTCTGGGGTCTATGGCTACACCTTC.

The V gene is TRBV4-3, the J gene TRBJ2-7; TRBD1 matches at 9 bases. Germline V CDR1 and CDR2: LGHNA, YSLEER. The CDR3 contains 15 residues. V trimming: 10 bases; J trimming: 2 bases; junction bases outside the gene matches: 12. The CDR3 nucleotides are TGCGCCACCACCCCGGGGGGACAGGGTACCTACGAGCAGTACTTC. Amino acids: CATTPGGQGTYEQYF.

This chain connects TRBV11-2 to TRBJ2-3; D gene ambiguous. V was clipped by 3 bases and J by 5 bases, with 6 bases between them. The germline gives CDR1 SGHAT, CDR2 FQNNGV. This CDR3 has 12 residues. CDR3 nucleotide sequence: TGTGCCAGCAGCTTTCTTGAAGATACGCAGTATTTT. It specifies CASSFLEDTQYF.

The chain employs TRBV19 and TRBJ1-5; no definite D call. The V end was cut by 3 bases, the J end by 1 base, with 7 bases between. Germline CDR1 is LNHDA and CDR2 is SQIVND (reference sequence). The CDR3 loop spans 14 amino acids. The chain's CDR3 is CASSMETSNQPQHF. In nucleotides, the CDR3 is TGTGCCAGTAGTATGGAGACCAGCAATCAGCCCCAGCATTTT. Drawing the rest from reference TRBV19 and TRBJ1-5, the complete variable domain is DGGITQSPKYLFRKEGQNVTLSCEQNLNHDAMYWYRQDPGQGLRLIYYSQIVNDFQKGDIAEGYSVSREKKESFPLTVTSAQKNPTAFYLCASSMETSNQPQHFGDGTRLSIL.

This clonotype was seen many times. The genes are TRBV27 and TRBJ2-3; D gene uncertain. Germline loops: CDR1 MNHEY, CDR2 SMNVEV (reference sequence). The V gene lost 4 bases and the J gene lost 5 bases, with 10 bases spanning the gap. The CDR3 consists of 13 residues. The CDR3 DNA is TGTGCCAGCAGTTCACCCCGCATAGATACGCAGTATTTT. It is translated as CASSSPRIDTQYF.

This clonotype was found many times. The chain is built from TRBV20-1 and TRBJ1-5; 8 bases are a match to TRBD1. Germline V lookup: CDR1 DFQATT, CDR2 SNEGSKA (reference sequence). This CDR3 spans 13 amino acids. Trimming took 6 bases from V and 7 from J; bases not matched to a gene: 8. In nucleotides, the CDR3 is TGCAGTGCGCCCAGGGGGCAGGAACAGCCCCAGCATTTT. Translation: CSAPRGQEQPQHF.

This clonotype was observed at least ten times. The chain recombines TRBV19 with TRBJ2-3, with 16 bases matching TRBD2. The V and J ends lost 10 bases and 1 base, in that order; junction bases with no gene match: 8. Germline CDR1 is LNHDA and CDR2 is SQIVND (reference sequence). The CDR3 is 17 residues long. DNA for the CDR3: TGTGCCACTACCTCGGGACTAGCGGGGGGGGGCACAGATACGCAGTATTTT. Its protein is CATTSGLAGGGTDTQYF.

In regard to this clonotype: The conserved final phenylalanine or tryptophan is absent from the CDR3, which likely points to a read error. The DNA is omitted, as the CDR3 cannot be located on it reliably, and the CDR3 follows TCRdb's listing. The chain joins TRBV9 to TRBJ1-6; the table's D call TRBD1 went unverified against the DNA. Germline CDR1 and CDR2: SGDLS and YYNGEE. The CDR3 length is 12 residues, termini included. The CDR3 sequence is CASSPSGATSNY.

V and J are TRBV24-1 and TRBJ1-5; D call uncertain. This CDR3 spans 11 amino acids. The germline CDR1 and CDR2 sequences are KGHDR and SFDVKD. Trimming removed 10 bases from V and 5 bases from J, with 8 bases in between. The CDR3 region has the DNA TGTGCCACGGGCATCGATCAGCCCCAGCATTTT. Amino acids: CATGIDQPQHF.

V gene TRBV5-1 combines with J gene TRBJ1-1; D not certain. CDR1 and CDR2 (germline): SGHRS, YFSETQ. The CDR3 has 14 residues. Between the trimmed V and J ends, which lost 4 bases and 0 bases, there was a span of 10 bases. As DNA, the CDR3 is TGCGCCAGCAGCCAGGACGGTGTGAACACTGAAGCTTTCTTT. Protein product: CASSQDGVNTEAFF.

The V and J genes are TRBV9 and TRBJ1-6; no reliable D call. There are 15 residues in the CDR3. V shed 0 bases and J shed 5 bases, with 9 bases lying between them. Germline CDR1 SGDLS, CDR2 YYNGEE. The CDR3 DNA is TGTGCCAGCAGCGTAGGCGGCGGTGATAATTCACCCCTCCACTTT. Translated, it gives CASSVGGGDNSPLHF. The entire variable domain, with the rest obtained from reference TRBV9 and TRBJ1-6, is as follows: DSGVTQTPKHLITATGQRVTLRCSPRSGDLSVYWYQQSLDQGLQFLIQYYNGEERAKGNILERFSAQQFPDLHSELNLSSLELGDSALYFCASSVGGGDNSPLHFGNGTRLTVT.

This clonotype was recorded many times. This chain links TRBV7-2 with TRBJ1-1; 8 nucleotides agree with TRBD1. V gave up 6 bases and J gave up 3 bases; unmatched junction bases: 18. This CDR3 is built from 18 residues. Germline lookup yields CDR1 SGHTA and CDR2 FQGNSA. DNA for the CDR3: TGTGCCAGCAGGGCAGGGGGCCGGGGACGGTTGGATGACACTGAAGCTTTCTTT. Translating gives CASRAGGRGRLDDTEAFF.

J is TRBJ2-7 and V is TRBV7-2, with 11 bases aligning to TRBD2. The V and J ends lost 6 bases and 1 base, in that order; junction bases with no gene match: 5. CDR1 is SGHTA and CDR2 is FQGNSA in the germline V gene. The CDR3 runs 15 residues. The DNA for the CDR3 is TGTGCCAGCAGGTTCACTAGCGGGGGATCCTACGAGCAGTACGTC. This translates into CASRFTSGGSYEQYV.

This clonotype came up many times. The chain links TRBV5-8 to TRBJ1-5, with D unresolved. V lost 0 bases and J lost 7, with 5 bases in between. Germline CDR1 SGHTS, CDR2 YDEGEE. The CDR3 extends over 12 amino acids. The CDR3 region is CASSLDSQPQHF. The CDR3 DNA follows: TGTGCCAGCAGCTTGGATTCCCAGCCCCAGCATTTT.

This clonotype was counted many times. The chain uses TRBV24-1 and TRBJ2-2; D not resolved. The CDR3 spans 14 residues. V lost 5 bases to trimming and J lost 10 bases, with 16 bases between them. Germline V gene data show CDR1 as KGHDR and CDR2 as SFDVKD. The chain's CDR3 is CATSGRVVGEELFF. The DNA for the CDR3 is TGTGCCACCAGTGGTAGGGTGGTAGGCGAGGAGCTGTTTTTT.

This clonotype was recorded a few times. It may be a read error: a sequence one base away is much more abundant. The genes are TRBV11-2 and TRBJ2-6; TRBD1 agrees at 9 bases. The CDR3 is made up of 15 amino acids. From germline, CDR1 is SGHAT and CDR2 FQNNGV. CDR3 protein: CASSTGGRWANVLAF. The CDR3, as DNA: TGTGCCAGCAGTACAGGGGGCAGGTGGGCCAACGTCCTGGCTTTC.

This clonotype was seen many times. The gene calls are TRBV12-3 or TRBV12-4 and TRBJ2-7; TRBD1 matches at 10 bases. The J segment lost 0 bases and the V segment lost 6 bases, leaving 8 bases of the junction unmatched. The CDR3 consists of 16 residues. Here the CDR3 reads CASSQPGTGDSYEQYF. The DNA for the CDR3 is TGTGCCAGCAGCCAACCCGGGACAGGGGACTCCTACGAGCAGTACTTC.

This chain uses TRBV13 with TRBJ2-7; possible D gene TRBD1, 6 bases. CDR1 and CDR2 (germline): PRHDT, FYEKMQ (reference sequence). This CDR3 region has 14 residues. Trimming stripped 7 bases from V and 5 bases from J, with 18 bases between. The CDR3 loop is CASISPTGTHEQYF. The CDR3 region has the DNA TGTGCCAGCATCTCCCCGACAGGCACCCACGAGCAGTACTTC.